One sample yielded the 5 T cell receptor beta chains listed below, sequenced in a study of T cell repertoires in aging, cancer and after chemotherapy (dated by TCRdb to about 2019). Genomic DNA extracted from peripheral blood, rather than sorted cells or RNA, was used as the source for amplification of TCR beta rearrangements. Sequencing took place on an Illumina MiSeq. Rearranged TRB sequences spanning V, D and J segments were amplified by multiplex touch-down PCR using a mixed TRB-A/B primer pool. TCRdb's own reprocessing of the public reads used fastp at Q25 and MiXCR and kept productive beta chains. When rows share a CDR3 protein, they turn into one entry using the most common DNA and genes. The sample profile shows around 9,600 distinct CDR3 sequences; just under 40% of them were found once. Of the sample, 3.5% to 4% is held by the ten largest clones. Sequencing input: blood. These TCRs come from a human donor in good health.

The CDR3 sequence is CASSWDRDNTGELFF. The CDR3 region has the DNA TGTGCCAGCAGCTGGGACAGGGATAACACCGGGGAGCTGTTTTTT. The chain joins TRBV27 to TRBJ2-2; 9 bases are a match to TRBD1. Germline CDR1 reads MNHEY; CDR2 reads SMNVEV (reference sequence). The J segment lost 2 bases and the V segment lost 6 bases, leaving 4 bases of the junction unmatched. CDR3 size: 15 residues.

The chain couples TRBV12-3 or TRBV12-4 to TRBJ2-7; maybe TRBD1 (6 bases). This CDR3 region has 11 residues. Trimming shortened V by 6 bases and J by 5 bases, and 8 bases separated the two germline ends. CDR3 sequence: CASSYRDEQYF. The CDR3 DNA reads as TGTGCCAGCAGCTACAGGGACGAGCAGTACTTC.

The chain joins TRBV5-6 to TRBJ2-5; perhaps TRBD2 as D (6 bases). Per the germline V gene, CDR1 is SGHDT and CDR2 is YYEEEE. The V and J ends lost 2 bases and 5 bases respectively, with 16 bases between them. This CDR3 is 15 amino acids long. CDR3 sequence: CASSFIGGRRETQYF. CDR3 DNA: TGTGCCAGCAGCTTTATCGGGGGACGACGGGAGACCCAGTACTTC. Drawing the rest from reference TRBV5-6 and TRBJ2-5, the complete variable domain is DAGVTQSPTHLIKTRGQQVTLRCSPKSGHDTVSWYQQALGQGPQFIFQYYEEEERQRGNFPDRFSGHQFPNYSSELNVNALLLGDSALYLCASSFIGGRRETQYFGPGTRLLVL.

The chain has TRBV6-6 and TRBJ2-1, with 11 bases fitting TRBD2. V lost 0 bases and J lost 10; bases outside the gene matches: 11. The CDR3 loop spans 17 amino acids. Germline V gene data show CDR1 as MNHNY and CDR2 as SVGAGI (reference sequence). The CDR3 sequence is CASSYSTLAGARREQFF. CDR3 DNA sequence: TGTGCCAGCAGTTACTCGACACTAGCGGGAGCCCGCAGGGAGCAGTTCTTC.

The chain combines TRBV6-2 or TRBV6-3 with TRBJ1-5; a weak D match, TRBD1 (6 bases). This CDR3 comprises 14 residues. Germline CDR1 is MNHEY and CDR2 is SVGEGT. The ends were cut back, 8 bases at V and 0 bases at J, with 11 bases in the middle. The CDR3 loop reads CASPRGSSNQPQHF. The CDR3 DNA sequence: TGTGCCAGCCCGAGGGGGTCTAGCAATCAGCCCCAGCATTTT.